One and the same sample provided the 18 T cell receptor beta chains below, sequenced in a study of blood T cell repertoires in COVID-19. Generated by immunoSEQ multiplex PCR, the TCRdb table keeps only in-frame clones and is missing some. There are 100,000 to 150,000 clones in the sample; 78% occur only once, and 2.3% lies in the top ten. Sequencing input: peripheral blood. The receptors come from a man in his 70s with acute or convalescent COVID-19.

The V gene is TRBV18, the J gene TRBJ2-1, with 8 positions matching TRBD1. Trimming cost V 4 bases and J 4 bases; bases outside gene matches: 0. CDR3 length: 13 amino acids. Germline values: CDR1 KGHSH, CDR2 LQKENI. The CDR3 reads CASSRDRYNEQFF. The DNA for the CDR3 is TGTGCCAGCTCACGGGACAGGTACAATGAGCAGTTCTTC. Based on the CDR3 plus reference TRBV18 and TRBJ2-1, the full variable domain is NAGVMQNPRHLVRRRGQEARLRCSPMKGHSHVYWYRQLPEEGLKFMVYLQKENIIDESGMPKERFSAEFPKEGPSILRIQQVVRGDSAAYFCASSRDRYNEQFFGPGTRLTVL.

This clone was observed a single time. V is TRBV7-2 and J is TRBJ2-7, with TRBD2 matching over 7 bases. The CDR3 runs to 14 residues. J gave up 1 base and V 7 bases, and 7 bases lay outside the gene matches. From germline, CDR1 is SGHTA and CDR2 FQGNSA. This CDR3 is CASNPGGLSYEQYF. The CDR3 region has the DNA TGTGCCAGCAACCCGGGGGGACTGTCCTACGAGCAGTACTTC.

The chain combines TRBV12-3 or TRBV12-4 with TRBJ1-2; D is uncertain. V lost 6 bases and J 7 bases, leaving 9 bases between the germline ends. The CDR3 runs 11 residues. The CDR3 spells CASSRTGGYTF. DNA for the CDR3: TGTGCCAGCAGCAGAACGGGTGGCTACACCTTC.

This clone has a handful of counts. The chain has TRBV5-4 and TRBJ1-1; a weak D match, TRBD1 (5 bases). The V end was cut by 4 bases, the J end by 1 base, with 8 bases between. The germline V gene encodes CDR1 SGHNT and CDR2 YYREEE (reference sequence). This CDR3 spans 13 amino acids. The CDR3 here is CASSLGANTEAFF. In nucleotides, the CDR3 is TGTGCCAGCAGCCTTGGGGCGAACACTGAAGCTTTCTTT.

The V and J genes are TRBV5-1 and TRBJ1-1; tentative D call: TRBD1 (6 bases). V lost 0 bases, J lost 3 bases, and 21 bases lay in between. CDR1 is SGHRS, CDR2 YFSETQ, per germline. CDR3 length equals 18 residues. The CDR3 loop reads CASSLEGWGTPRDTEAFF. Here the CDR3 DNA reads TGCGCCAGCAGCTTGGAAGGTTGGGGGACACCTCGGGACACTGAAGCTTTCTTT.

V is TRBV10-3 and J is TRBJ2-1; D perhaps matches TRBD2 (6 bases). V shed 0 bases and J shed 0 bases, with 6 bases lying between them. Germline CDR1 and CDR2: ENHRY and SYGVKD. The CDR3 is made up of 15 amino acids. CDR3 sequence reads: CAISESGSSYNEQFF. The CDR3 bases are TGTGCCATCAGTGAGTCCGGGAGCTCCTACAATGAGCAGTTCTTC.

The gene calls are TRBV5-5 and TRBJ1-2; D may be TRBD1 (6 bases). CDR3 size: 14 residues. Between the trimmed V and J ends, which lost 1 base and 2 bases, there was a span of 9 bases. Germline V gene data show CDR1 as SGHKS and CDR2 as YYEKEE (reference sequence). This CDR3 reads CASSLRQGNYGYTF. In DNA form, the CDR3 reads TGTGCCAGCAGCTTGAGGCAGGGGAACTATGGCTACACCTTC.

This clone was found a few times. This rearrangement joins TRBV9 to TRBJ1-6; 9 positions agree with TRBD1. J was trimmed by 7 bases and V by 0 bases; bases with no gene match: 8. The CDR3 is made up of 17 amino acids. Germline CDR1 and CDR2: SGDLS and YYNGEE. CDR3 nucleotide sequence: TGTGCCAGCAGCGTAGGTCTGGGACAGGGTAAAAATTCACCCCTCCACTTT. This translates into CASSVGLGQGKNSPLHF.

This clone was found once. CDR3 DNA: TGTGCCAGCAGCTTAAGTTCGCTAGCGGGGGGTAATGAGCAGTTCTTC. Its translation: CASSLSSLAGGNEQFF. The chain employs TRBV7-2 and TRBJ2-1, with 11 bases identical to TRBD2. Germline CDR1 reads SGHTA; CDR2 reads FQGNSA. The CDR3 runs to 16 residues. V lost 2 bases, J lost 7 bases, and 7 bases stayed unmatched.

V gene TRBV9 combines with J gene TRBJ2-7, with D tentatively TRBD1 (6 bases). V shed 3 bases and J shed 2 bases, with 27 bases lying between them. The CDR3 consists of 19 residues. In germline, CDR1 is SGDLS, CDR2 YYNGEE. CDR3 coding DNA: TGTGCCAGCAGCGCAGTAGCCGGGGACATCACCGAAAACACCTACGAGCAGTACTTC. Translation: CASSAVAGDITENTYEQYF.

This rearrangement joins TRBV28 to TRBJ1-2; TRBD1 matches 10 bases. CDR1 and CDR2 from the germline V gene are MDHEN and SYDVKM. With 6 bases clipped from V and 3 bases from J, the junction kept 4 bases outside the gene matches. The CDR3 runs 14 residues. The CDR3 loop is CASRGGQGYYGYTF. The CDR3 DNA reads as TGTGCCAGCAGGGGGGGACAGGGGTACTATGGCTACACCTTC.

This sequence joins TRBV9 and TRBJ1-2; D not resolved. The CDR3 runs 13 residues. V was cut by 0 bases and J by 8 bases, with 11 bases left in between. Germline CDR1 is SGDLS and CDR2 is YYNGEE. CDR3 loop: CASSVGGGGGYTF. The CDR3 region has the DNA TGTGCCAGCAGCGTAGGGGGAGGAGGCGGCTACACCTTC.

This CDR3 reads CASGQGDVGNTIYF. For the CDR3, the DNA is TGCGCCAGCGGACAGGGGGACGTTGGAAACACCATATATTTT. The genes are TRBV5-1 and TRBJ1-3; 10 bases align to TRBD1. CDR1 and CDR2 (germline): SGHRS, YFSETQ. Trimming removed 7 bases from V and 3 bases from J; junction bases left unmatched: 4. The CDR3 spans 14 residues.

The chain uses TRBV6-5 and TRBJ2-3; possibly TRBD2 for D (5 bases). Germline CDR1 MNHEY, CDR2 SVGAGI. Deletions cut 4 bases from V and 2 bases from J, with 13 bases between. The CDR3 is 15 amino acids. CDR3 in DNA: TGTGCCAGCAGTTCGTTCGACGGGGACACAGATACGCAGTATTTT. This translates into CASSSFDGDTDTQYF.

The CDR3 here is CASSKPPGQGFGNTIYF. The CDR3 nucleotides are TGTGCCAGCAGCAAACCTCCGGGACAGGGCTTTGGAAACACCATATATTTT. The V and J genes are TRBV7-2 and TRBJ1-3; 9 nucleotides match TRBD1. V lost 5 bases, J lost 3 bases, and 11 bases stayed unmatched. The length of the CDR3 is 17 residues. CDR1 and CDR2 (germline): SGHTA, FQGNSA.

V and J are TRBV24-1 and TRBJ2-1, with 9 bases identical to TRBD1. The J segment lost 10 bases and the V segment lost 5 bases, leaving 8 bases of the junction unmatched. The CDR3 is 14 amino acids. In germline, CDR1 is KGHDR, CDR2 SFDVKD. The CDR3 here is CATSGGTGIGEQFF. As DNA, the CDR3 is TGTGCCACCAGTGGGGGGACAGGGATTGGGGAGCAGTTCTTC.

J is TRBJ2-3 and V is TRBV5-6; D not resolved. The CDR3 spans 14 residues. V lost 2 bases, J lost 0 bases, and 7 bases lay in between. Germline V gene data show CDR1 as SGHDT and CDR2 as YYEEEE. CDR3 DNA: TGTGCCAGCAGCTTTTCTCCCAGCACAGATACGCAGTATTTT. This encodes CASSFSPSTDTQYF.

V gene TRBV6-5 combines with J gene TRBJ2-7; 7 bases are shared with TRBD2. The CDR3 has 15 amino acids. J was trimmed by 4 bases and V by 8 bases; bases with no gene match: 14. Germline V gene lookup returns CDR1 MNHEY and CDR2 SVGAGI. The CDR3 DNA follows: TGTGCCAGCGGGGGATCAGGCGGGGGTAGATACGAGCAGTACTTC. Amino acids: CASGGSGGGRYEQYF.